These 20 T cell receptor beta chains were all obtained from the same sample, sequenced in a study of OX40 agonist ivuxolimab in advanced cancers. The protocol was immunoSEQ multiplex PCR, while the TCRdb copy is restricted to in-frame clones and leaves out a portion. The data show fewer than 80,000 clones, roughly 85% seen once. The sample was CD4+ or CD8+ T cells sorted from blood, taken in a trial of the OX40 agonist ivuxolimab. Source of these receptors: an adult with an advanced solid tumor such as melanoma, head and neck, liver or kidney cancer.

This clone was counted between two and nine times. The J gene is TRBJ2-7, the V gene TRBV2; TRBD2 aligns across 7 bases. This CDR3 has 14 amino acids. Germline V gives CDR1 SNHLY, CDR2 FYNNEI. With V trimmed by 2 bases and J by 2 bases, 3 bases remained unmatched. The CDR3 is CASSELADPYEQYF. CDR3 coding DNA: TGTGCCAGCAGTGAACTAGCGGACCCCTACGAGCAGTACTTC.

The genes are TRBV27 and TRBJ1-2; unclear D gene. CDR1 is MNHEY, CDR2 SMNVEV, per germline (reference sequence). V was pared by 4 bases and J by 5 bases, with 17 bases between. This CDR3 comprises 15 residues. The CDR3 DNA sequence: TGTGCCAGCAGTTCTTGGTTCCTGGGAGGATATGGCTACACCTTC. Protein product: CASSSWFLGGYGYTF.

The J gene is TRBJ2-2, the V gene TRBV6-5; D remains ambiguous. Deletions cut 2 bases from V and 8 bases from J, with 6 bases between. Looked up from germline, CDR1 is MNHEY and CDR2 is SVGAGI. This CDR3 contains 12 residues. CDR3 DNA: TGTGCCAGCAGTTACAAAACAGGGGAGCTGTTTTTT. Protein: CASSYKTGELFF.

The chain employs TRBV21-1 and TRBJ1-4. TRBV21-1 is an annotated pseudogene. CDR3 length: 13 residues. The CDR3 coding sequence is TGTGCCAGCAGCAGTCACGCGAATGAAAAACTGTTTTTT. This translates into CASSSHANEKLFF.

The chain carries TRBV9 and TRBJ2-7; either TRBD1 or TRBD2 may supply D (5 bases each). The length of the CDR3 is 15 residues. V lost 0 bases, J lost 2 bases, and 12 bases lay in between. Germline V gene lookup returns CDR1 SGDLS and CDR2 YYNGEE. CDR3 protein: CASSVATRGPYEQYF. The CDR3 region has the DNA TGTGCCAGCAGCGTAGCTACGAGGGGACCCTACGAGCAGTACTTC.

The chain uses TRBV29-1 and TRBJ2-3, with D maybe TRBD2 (6 bases). The CDR3 is 13 residues long. Germline-derived CDR1 and CDR2 are SQVTM and ANQGSEA. Trimming took off 5 bases at V and 3 bases at J, with 12 bases between the two ends. The CDR3 coding sequence is TGCAGCGTTTCCGGGAGTTTGACAGATACGCAGTATTTT. Its protein is CSVSGSLTDTQYF.

This sequence joins TRBV11-2 and TRBJ2-6, with D tentatively TRBD1 (5 bases). V lost 5 bases and J 4 bases, leaving 12 bases between the germline ends. The CDR3 contains 15 residues. In germline, CDR1 is SGHAT, CDR2 FQNNGV. This CDR3 reads CASSKTGAGANVLTF. Here the CDR3 DNA reads TGTGCCAGCAGCAAAACAGGTGCCGGGGCCAACGTCCTGACTTTC.

The CDR3 protein is CASSWSASTDTQYF. In DNA form, the CDR3 reads TGTGCCAGCAGCTGGAGCGCTAGCACAGATACGCAGTATTTT. V and J are TRBV9 and TRBJ2-3; D unresolved. Germline CDR1 reads SGDLS; CDR2 reads YYNGEE. V lost 4 bases to trimming and J lost 0 bases, with 9 bases between them. CDR3 length: 14 residues. Using reference TRBV9 and TRBJ2-3 for the parts outside the CDR3, the full variable domain is DSGVTQTPKHLITATGQRVTLRCSPRSGDLSVYWYQQSLDQGLQFLIQYYNGEERAKGNILERFSAQQFPDLHSELNLSSLELGDSALYFCASSWSASTDTQYFGPGTRLTVL.

This chain uses TRBV29-1 with TRBJ2-2; the D gene could be TRBD1 or TRBD2 (6 bases each). CDR1 is SQVTM and CDR2 is ANQGSEA in the germline V gene. V shed 7 bases and J shed 0 bases, with 12 bases lying between them. The CDR3 contains 14 residues. The CDR3, as DNA: TGCAGCGGGGGGGCAGAGTCGAACACCGGGGAGCTGTTTTTT. Translating gives CSGGAESNTGELFF.

This chain uses TRBV18 with TRBJ1-6; weak D call: TRBD1 (6 bases). Germline values: CDR1 KGHSH, CDR2 LQKENI. CDR3 length: 16 amino acids. V gave up 1 base and J gave up 7 bases, with 14 bases separating them. The CDR3 DNA is TGTGCCAGCTCACCACAACAGGGAGGGGGAAATTCACCCCTCCACTTT. Its protein product is CASSPQQGGGNSPLHF.

This chain joins TRBV19 and TRBJ2-7; D ambiguous. Germline CDR1 reads LNHDA; CDR2 reads SQIVND (reference sequence). V was trimmed by 1 base and J by 6 bases, leaving 4 bases between them. CDR3 size: 11 residues. CDR3 residues: CASSIVGEQYF. The CDR3 nucleotides are TGTGCCAGTAGTATAGTCGGCGAGCAGTACTTC.

The chain carries TRBV30 and TRBJ2-4; possibly TRBD2 for D (5 bases). Germline V lookup: CDR1 GTSNPN, CDR2 SVGIG (reference sequence). CDR3 length: 12 residues. The V end lost 2 bases, the J end lost 6 bases, and 8 bases lay between the germline ends. Here the CDR3 reads CAWSTSINIQYF. CDR3 in DNA: TGTGCCTGGAGTACTAGTATAAACATTCAGTACTTC.

The gene calls are TRBV2 and TRBJ2-5; possible D gene TRBD2, 6 bases. This CDR3 region has 12 residues. Germline V lookup: CDR1 SNHLY, CDR2 FYNNEI. V lost 10 bases to trimming and J lost 5 bases, with 14 bases between them. Here the CDR3 reads CATREAGETQYF. The DNA for the CDR3 is TGTGCCACTAGGGAGGCTGGGGAGACCCAGTACTTC. Variable domain in full (rest from reference TRBV2 and TRBJ2-5): EPEVTQTPSHQVTQMGQEVILRCVPISNHLYFYWYRQILGQKVEFLVSFYNNEISEKSEIFDDQFSVERPDGSNFTLKIRSTKLEDSAMYFCATREAGETQYFGPGTRLLVL.

Only one count was recorded for this clone. This chain connects TRBV4-1 to TRBJ2-2; 8 bases match TRBD2. With 1 base clipped from V and 3 bases from J, the junction kept 1 base outside the gene matches. Germline V gives CDR1 MGHRA, CDR2 YSYEKL. The CDR3 totals 15 residues. The CDR3 region is CASSQAGGYTGELFF. CDR3 DNA sequence: TGCGCCAGCAGCCAAGCGGGGGGGTACACCGGGGAGCTGTTTTTT.

This clone was seen a few times. J is TRBJ1-6 and V is TRBV7-2, with D tentatively TRBD1 (5 bases). This CDR3 contains 14 residues. The germline gives CDR1 SGHTA, CDR2 FQGNSA. Trimming removed 0 bases at V and 10 bases at J, with 10 bases between. In DNA form, the CDR3 reads TGTGCCAGCAGCTTAGCGGGAGGGGAATCACCCCTCCACTTT. Its protein product is CASSLAGGESPLHF.

V is TRBV9 and J is TRBJ2-1, with TRBD2 matching over 10 bases. V lost 0 bases to trimming and J lost 9 bases; unmatched junction nucleotides: 6. The CDR3 loop spans 15 amino acids. Germline values: CDR1 SGDLS, CDR2 YYNGEE. CDR3: CASSVGATSGIEQFF. CDR3 sequence (DNA): TGTGCCAGCAGCGTAGGAGCTACTAGCGGGATTGAGCAGTTCTTC.

The chain joins TRBV5-5 to TRBJ2-5, with D possibly TRBD2 on 5 matching bases. The CDR3 has 16 amino acids. The V end lost 2 bases, the J end lost 0 bases, and 14 bases lay between the germline ends. Germline V gives CDR1 SGHKS, CDR2 YYEKEE (reference sequence). CDR3 sequence (DNA): TGTGCCAGCAGCTTTTCCGGGGTCTTGTACCAAGAGACCCAGTACTTC. Its translation: CASSFSGVLYQETQYF.

The chain employs TRBV5-5 and TRBJ1-3; D is ambiguous. From germline, CDR1 is SGHKS and CDR2 YYEKEE (reference sequence). The CDR3 covers 15 residues. The ends were cut back, 4 bases at V and 0 bases at J, with 11 bases in the middle. CDR3 protein: CASSVNSASGNTIYF. As DNA, the CDR3 is TGTGCCAGCAGCGTTAACAGCGCCTCTGGAAACACCATATATTTT.

This clone occurred once. This sample includes further DNA sequences coding for the same CDR3. The chain carries TRBV18 and TRBJ2-6; no definite D call. The CDR3 is 15 amino acids. With 6 bases removed from V and 4 bases from J, the gap between germline ends came to 13 bases. Germline CDR1 is KGHSH and CDR2 is LQKENI. CDR3 sequence: CASSPTGSGANVLTF. DNA for the CDR3: TGTGCCAGCTCCCCAACTGGTTCCGGGGCCAACGTCCTGACTTTC.

The gene calls are TRBV28 and TRBJ1-2; D uncertain. The V end lost 1 base, the J end lost 7 bases, and 7 bases lay between the germline ends. Germline values: CDR1 MDHEN, CDR2 SYDVKM. This CDR3 contains 12 residues. CDR3 nucleotides: TGTGCCAGCAGTTTATATGGGTTTGGCTACACCTTC. It translates to CASSLYGFGYTF.